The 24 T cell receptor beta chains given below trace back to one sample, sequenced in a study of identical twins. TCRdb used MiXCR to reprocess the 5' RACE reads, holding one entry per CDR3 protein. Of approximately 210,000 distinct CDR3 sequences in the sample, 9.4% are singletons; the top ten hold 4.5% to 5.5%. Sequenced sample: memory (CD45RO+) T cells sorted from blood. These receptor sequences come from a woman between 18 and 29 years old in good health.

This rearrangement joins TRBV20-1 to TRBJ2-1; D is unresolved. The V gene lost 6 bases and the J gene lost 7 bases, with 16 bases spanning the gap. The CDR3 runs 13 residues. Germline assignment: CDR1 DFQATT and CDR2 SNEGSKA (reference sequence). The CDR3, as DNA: TGCAGTGCAGCAGAGGCGGCCAGGAATGAGCAGTTCTTC. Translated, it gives CSAAEAARNEQFF.

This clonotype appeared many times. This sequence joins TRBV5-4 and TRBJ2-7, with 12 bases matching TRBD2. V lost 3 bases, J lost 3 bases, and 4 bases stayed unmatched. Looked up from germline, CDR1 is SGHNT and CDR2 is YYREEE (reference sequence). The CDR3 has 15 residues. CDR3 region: CASSWVTSGGYEQYF. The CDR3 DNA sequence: TGTGCCAGCAGCTGGGTGACTAGCGGGGGCTACGAGCAGTACTTC.

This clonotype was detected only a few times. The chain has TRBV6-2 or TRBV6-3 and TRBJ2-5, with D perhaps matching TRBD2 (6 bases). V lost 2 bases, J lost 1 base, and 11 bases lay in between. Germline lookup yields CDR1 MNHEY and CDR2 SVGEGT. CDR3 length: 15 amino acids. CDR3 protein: CASSYGGFTQETQYF. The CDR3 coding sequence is TGTGCCAGCAGTTACGGGGGGTTCACCCAAGAGACCCAGTACTTC.

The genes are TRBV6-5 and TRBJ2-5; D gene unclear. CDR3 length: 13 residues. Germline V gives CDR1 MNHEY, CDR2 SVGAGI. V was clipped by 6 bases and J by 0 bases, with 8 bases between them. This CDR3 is CASSSQYQETQYF. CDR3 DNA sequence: TGTGCCAGCAGCTCTCAGTACCAAGAGACCCAGTACTTC.

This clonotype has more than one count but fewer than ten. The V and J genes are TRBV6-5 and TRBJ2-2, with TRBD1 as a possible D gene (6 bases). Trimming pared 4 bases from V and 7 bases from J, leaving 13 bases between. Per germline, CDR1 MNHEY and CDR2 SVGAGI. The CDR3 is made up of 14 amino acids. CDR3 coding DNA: TGTGCCAGCAGTTTAGGGACATTTCTCGGGGAGCTGTTTTTT. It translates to CASSLGTFLGELFF.

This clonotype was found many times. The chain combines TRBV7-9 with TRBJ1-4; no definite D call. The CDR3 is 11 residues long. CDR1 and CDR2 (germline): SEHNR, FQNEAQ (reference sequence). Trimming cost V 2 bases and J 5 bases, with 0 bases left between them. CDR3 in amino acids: CASSLNEKLFF. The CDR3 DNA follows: TGTGCCAGCAGCTTAAATGAAAAACTGTTTTTT.

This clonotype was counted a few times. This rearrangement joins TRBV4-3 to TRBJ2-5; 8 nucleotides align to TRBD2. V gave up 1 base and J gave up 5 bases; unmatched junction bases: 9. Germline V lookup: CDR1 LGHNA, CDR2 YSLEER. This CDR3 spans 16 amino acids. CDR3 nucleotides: TGCGCCAGCAGCCAAGCCTGGCGGGGGGAAAGGGAGACCCAGTACTTC. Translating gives CASSQAWRGERETQYF.

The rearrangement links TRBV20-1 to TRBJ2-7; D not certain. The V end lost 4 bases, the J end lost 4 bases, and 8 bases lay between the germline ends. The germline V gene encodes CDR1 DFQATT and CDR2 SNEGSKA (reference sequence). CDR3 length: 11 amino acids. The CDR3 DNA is TGCAGTGCTACCGACCGATACGAGCAGTACTTC. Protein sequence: CSATDRYEQYF.

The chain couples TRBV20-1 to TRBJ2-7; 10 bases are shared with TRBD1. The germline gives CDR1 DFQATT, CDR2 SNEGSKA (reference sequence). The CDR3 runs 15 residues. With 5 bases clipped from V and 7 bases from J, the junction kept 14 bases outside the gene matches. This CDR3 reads CSASIPGQGIGEQYF. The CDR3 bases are TGCAGTGCTTCAATACCGGGACAGGGGATAGGGGAGCAGTACTTC.

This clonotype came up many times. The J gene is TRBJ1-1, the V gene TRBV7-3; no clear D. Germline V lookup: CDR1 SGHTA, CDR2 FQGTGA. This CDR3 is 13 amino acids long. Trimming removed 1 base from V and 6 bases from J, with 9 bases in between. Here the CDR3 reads CASSLRRDAEAFF. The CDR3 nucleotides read TGTGCCAGCAGCTTAAGACGTGATGCTGAAGCTTTCTTT.

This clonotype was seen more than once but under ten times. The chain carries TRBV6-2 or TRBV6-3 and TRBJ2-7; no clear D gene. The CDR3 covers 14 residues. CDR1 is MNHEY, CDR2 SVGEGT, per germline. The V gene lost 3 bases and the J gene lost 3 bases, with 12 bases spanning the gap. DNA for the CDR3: TGTGCCAGCAGTTATGGGTACGACGTCTACGAGCAGTACTTC. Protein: CASSYGYDVYEQYF.

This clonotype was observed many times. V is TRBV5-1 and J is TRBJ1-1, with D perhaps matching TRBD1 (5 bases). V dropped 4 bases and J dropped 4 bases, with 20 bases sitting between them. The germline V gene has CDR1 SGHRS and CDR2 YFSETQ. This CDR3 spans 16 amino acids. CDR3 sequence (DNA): TGCGCCAGCAGCCCCTTCGCGACCGGGGCGTCCACTGAAGCTTTCTTT. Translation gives CASSPFATGASTEAFF.

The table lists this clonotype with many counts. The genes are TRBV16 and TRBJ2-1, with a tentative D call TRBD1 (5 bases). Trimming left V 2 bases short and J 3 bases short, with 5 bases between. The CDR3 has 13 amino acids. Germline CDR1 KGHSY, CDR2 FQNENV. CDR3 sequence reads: CASSQRGYNEQFF. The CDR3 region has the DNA TGTGCCAGCAGCCAAAGGGGCTACAATGAGCAGTTCTTC. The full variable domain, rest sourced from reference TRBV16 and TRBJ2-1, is GEEVAQTPKHLVRGEGQKAKLYCAPIKGHSYVFWYQQVLKNEFKFLISFQNENVFDETGMPKERFSAKCLPNSPCSLEIQATKLEDSAVYFCASSQRGYNEQFFGPGTRLTVL.

The CDR3 coding sequence is TGCGCCAGCAGCCCGGGGACTGGGAGCTCCTACAATGAGCAGTTCTTC. Protein sequence: CASSPGTGSSYNEQFF. The V gene is TRBV5-1, the J gene TRBJ2-1; D perhaps matches TRBD2 (6 bases). Germline V lookup: CDR1 SGHRS, CDR2 YFSETQ. CDR3 length equals 16 residues. The V and J ends lost 4 bases and 0 bases respectively, with 14 bases between them.

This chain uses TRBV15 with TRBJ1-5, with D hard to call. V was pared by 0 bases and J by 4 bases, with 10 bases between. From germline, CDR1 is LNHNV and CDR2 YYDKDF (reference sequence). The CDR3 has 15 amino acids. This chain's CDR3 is CATSRDPGSNQPQHF. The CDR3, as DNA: TGTGCCACCAGCAGAGATCCAGGAAGTAATCAGCCCCAGCATTTT.

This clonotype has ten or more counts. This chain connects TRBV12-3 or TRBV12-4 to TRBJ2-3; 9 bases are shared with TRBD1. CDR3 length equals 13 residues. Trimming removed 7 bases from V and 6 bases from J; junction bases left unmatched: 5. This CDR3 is CASTGTGRDTQYF. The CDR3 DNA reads TGTGCCAGCACCGGGACAGGGCGGGATACGCAGTATTTT.

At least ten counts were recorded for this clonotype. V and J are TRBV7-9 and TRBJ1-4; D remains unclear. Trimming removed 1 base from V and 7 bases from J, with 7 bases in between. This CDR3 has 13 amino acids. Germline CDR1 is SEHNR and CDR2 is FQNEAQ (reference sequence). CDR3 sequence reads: CASSLGWGEKLFF. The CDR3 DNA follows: TGTGCCAGCAGCTTAGGGTGGGGTGAAAAACTGTTTTTT. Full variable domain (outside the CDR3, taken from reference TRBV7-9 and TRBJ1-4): DTGVSQNPRHKITKRGQNVTFRCDPISEHNRLYWYRQTLGQGPEFLTYFQNEAQLEKSRLLSDRFSAERPKGSFSTLEIQRTEQGDSAMYLCASSLGWGEKLFFGSGTQLSVL.

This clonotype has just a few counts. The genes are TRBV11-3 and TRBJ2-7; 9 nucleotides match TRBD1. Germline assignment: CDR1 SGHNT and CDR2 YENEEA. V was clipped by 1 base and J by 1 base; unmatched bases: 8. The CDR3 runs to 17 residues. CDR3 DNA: TGTGCCAGCAGCTTAGCCCTGGACAGGGGAGGTTCCTACGAGCAGTACTTC. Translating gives CASSLALDRGGSYEQYF. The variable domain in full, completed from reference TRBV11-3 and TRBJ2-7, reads EAGVVQSPRYKIIEKKQPVAFWCNPISGHNTLYWYLQNLGQGPELLIRYENEEAVDDSQLPKDRFSAERLKGVDSTLKIQPAELGDSAVYLCASSLALDRGGSYEQYFGPGTRLTVT.

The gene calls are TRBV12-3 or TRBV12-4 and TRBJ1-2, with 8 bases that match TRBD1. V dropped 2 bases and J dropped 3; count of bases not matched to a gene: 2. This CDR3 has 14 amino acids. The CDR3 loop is CASSLQGAHYGYTF. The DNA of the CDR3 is TGTGCCAGCAGTTTACAGGGGGCACACTATGGCTACACCTTC.

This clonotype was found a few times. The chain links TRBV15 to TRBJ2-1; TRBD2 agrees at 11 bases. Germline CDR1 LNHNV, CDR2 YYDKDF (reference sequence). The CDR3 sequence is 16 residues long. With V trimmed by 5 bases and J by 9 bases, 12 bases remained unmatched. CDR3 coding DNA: TGTGCCACCAGCGGAGGAGGGACTAGCGGCCGAGGTGAGCAGTTCTTC. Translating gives CATSGGGTSGRGEQFF.

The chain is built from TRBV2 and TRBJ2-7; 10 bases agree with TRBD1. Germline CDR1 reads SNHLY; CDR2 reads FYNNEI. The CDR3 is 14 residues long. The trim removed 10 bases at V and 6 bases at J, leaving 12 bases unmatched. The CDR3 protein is CATSGTGEFGEQYF. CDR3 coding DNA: TGTGCCACCTCCGGGACAGGGGAGTTCGGCGAGCAGTACTTC.

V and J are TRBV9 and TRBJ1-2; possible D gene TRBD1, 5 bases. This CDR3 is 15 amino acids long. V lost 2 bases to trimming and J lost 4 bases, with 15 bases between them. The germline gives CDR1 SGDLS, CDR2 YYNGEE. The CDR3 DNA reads TGTGCCAGCAGCGTCCTGGGAGGCCAGGGCTATGGCTACACCTTC. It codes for CASSVLGGQGYGYTF.

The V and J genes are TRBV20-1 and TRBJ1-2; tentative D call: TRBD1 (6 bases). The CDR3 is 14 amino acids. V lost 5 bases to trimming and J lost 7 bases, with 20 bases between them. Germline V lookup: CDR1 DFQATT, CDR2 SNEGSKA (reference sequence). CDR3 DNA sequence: TGCAGTGCTTCCCGAGCCCGGGGGCCCCCTGGCTACACCTTC. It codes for CSASRARGPPGYTF.

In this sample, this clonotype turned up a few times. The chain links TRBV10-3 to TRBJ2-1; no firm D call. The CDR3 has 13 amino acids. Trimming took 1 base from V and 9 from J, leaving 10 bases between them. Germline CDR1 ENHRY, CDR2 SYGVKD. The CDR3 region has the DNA TGTGCCATCAGTGAGTATGAAGGTACTGAGCAGTTCTTC. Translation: CAISEYEGTEQFF.